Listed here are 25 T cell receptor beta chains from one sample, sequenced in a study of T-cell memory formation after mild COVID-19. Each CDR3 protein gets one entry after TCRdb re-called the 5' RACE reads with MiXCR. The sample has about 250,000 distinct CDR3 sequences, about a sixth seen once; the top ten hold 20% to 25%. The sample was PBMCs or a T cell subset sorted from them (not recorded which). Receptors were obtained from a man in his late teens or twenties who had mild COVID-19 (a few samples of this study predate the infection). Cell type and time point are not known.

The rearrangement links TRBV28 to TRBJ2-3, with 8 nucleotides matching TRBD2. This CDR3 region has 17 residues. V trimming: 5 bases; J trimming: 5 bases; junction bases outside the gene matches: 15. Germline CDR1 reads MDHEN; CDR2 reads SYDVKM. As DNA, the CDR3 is TGTGCCAGCAGTCTTTGGAGAAGCGGGGGAAGGGGAGATACGCAGTATTTT. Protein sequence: CASSLWRSGGRGDTQYF.

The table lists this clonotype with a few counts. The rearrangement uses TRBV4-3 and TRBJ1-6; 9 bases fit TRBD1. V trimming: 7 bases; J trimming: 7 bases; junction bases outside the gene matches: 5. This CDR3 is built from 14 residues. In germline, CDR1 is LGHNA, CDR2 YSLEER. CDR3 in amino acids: CASTLQGANSPLHF. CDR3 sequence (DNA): TGCGCCAGCACTCTACAGGGGGCCAATTCACCCCTCCACTTT.

The CDR3 DNA follows: TGTGCCAGCACCGCAGGTGGGGGGGAGGAGGATACGCAGTATTTT. It translates to CASTAGGGEEDTQYF. The chain has TRBV12-3 or TRBV12-4 and TRBJ2-3, with 7 bases matching TRBD2. The CDR3 extends over 15 amino acids. J lost 6 bases, V lost 7 bases, and 13 bases had no gene match.

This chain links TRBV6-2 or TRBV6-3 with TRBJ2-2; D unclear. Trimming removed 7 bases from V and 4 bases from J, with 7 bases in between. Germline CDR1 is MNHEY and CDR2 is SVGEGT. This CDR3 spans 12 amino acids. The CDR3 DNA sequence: TGTGCCAGCAAAAGGGCCACCGGGGAGCTGTTTTTT. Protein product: CASKRATGELFF.

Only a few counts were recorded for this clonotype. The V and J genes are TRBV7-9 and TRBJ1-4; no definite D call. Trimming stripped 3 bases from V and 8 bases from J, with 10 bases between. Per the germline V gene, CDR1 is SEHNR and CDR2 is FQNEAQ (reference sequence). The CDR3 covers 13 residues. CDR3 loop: CASSFAGAEKLFF. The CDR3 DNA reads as TGTGCCAGCAGCTTTGCGGGTGCGGAAAAACTGTTTTTT.

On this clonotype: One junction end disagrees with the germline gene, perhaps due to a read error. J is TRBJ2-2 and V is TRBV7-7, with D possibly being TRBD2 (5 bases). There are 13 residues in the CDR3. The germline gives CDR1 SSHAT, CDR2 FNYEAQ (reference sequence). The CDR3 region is CASSFRGSGELFF. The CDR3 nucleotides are TGTGCTAGCAGCTTCCGCGGGTCCGGGGAGCTGTTTTTT.

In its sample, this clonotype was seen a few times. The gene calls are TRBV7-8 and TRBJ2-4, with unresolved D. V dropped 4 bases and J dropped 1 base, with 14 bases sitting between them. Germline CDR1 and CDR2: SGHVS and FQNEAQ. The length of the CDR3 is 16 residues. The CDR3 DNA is TGTGCCAGCAGCTCTAGACGGGTCTACGCCAAAAACATTCAGTACTTC. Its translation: CASSSRRVYAKNIQYF.

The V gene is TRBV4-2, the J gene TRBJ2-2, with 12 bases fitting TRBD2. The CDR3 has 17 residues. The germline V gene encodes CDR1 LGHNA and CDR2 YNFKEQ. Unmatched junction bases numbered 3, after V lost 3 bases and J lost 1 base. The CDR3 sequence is CASSQAGLAGNTGELFF. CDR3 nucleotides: TGTGCCAGCAGCCAGGCGGGACTAGCGGGGAACACCGGGGAGCTGTTTTTT.

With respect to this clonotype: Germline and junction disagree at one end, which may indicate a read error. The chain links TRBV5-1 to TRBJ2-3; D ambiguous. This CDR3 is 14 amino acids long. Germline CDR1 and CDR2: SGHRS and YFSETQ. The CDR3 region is CASSLGGSTDMQYF. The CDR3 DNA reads TGCGCCAGCAGCTTGGGTGGGTCCACAGATATGCAGTATTTT.

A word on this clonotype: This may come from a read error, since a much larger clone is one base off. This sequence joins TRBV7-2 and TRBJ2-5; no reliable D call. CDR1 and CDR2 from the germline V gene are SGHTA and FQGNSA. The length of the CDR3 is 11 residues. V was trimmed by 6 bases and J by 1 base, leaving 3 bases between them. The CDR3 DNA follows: TGTGCCAGCAGATTCCAAGAGACCCAGTACTTC. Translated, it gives CASRFQETQYF. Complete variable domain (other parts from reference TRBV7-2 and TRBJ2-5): GAGVSQSPSNKVTEKGKDVELRCDPISGHTALYWYRQSLGQGLEFLIYFQGNSAPDKSGLPSDRFSAERTGGSVSTLTIQRTQQEDSAVYLCASRFQETQYFGPGTRLLVL.

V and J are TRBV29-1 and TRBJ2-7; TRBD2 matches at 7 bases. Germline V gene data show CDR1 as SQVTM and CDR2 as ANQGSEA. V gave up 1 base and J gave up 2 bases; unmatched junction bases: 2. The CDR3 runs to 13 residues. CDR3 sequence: CSVEGRGAYEQYF. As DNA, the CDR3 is TGCAGCGTTGAAGGACGGGGGGCCTACGAGCAGTACTTC.

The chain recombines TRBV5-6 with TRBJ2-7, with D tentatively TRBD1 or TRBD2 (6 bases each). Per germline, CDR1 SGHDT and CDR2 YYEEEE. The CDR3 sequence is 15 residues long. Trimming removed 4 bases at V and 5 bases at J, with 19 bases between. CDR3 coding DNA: TGTGCCAGCAGCGGAGGGACAAGGAAGCGCGACGAGCAGTACTTC. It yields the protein CASSGGTRKRDEQYF.

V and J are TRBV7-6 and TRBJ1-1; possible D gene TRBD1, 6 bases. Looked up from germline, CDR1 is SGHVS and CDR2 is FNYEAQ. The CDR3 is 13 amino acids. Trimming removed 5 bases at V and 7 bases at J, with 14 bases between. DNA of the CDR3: TGTGCCAGCAGCGGCTACAGGGATGGTGAAGCTTTCTTT. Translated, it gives CASSGYRDGEAFF.

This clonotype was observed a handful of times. The DNA of the CDR3 is TGTGCCAGCAGCACCCGAGGGGATCAGCCCCAGCATTTT. It is translated as CASSTRGDQPQHF. J is TRBJ1-5 and V is TRBV7-2; TRBD1 is a possible D gene (5 bases). The CDR3 is 13 amino acids. The germline V gene encodes CDR1 SGHTA and CDR2 FQGNSA. V was shortened by 5 bases and J by 5 bases, with 10 bases between the two germline ends.

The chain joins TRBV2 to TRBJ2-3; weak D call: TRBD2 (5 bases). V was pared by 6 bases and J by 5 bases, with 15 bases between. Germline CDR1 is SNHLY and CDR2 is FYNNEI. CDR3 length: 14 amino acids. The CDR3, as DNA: TGTGCCAGCAGCTTGGTAGCGCCGGGAGATACGCAGTATTTT. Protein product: CASSLVAPGDTQYF.

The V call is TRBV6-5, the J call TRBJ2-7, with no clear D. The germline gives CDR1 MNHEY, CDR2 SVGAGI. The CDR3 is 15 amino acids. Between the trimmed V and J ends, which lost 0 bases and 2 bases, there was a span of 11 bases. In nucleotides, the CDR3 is TGTGCCAGCAGTTACTCTTTGACGGCCACCTACGAGCAGTACTTC. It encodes CASSYSLTATYEQYF.

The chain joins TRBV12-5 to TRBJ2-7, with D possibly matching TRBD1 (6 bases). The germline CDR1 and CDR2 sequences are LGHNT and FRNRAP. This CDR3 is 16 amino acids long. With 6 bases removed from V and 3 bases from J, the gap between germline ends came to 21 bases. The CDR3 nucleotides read TGTGCTAGTGGAGATTATCCGGGACACCTCAACTACGAGCAGTACTTC. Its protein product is CASGDYPGHLNYEQYF.

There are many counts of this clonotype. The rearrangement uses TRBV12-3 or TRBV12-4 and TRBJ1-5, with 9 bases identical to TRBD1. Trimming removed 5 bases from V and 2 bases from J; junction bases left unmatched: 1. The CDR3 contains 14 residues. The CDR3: CASSRTGGNQPQHF. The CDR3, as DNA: TGTGCCAGCAGTCGGACAGGGGGCAATCAGCCCCAGCATTTT.

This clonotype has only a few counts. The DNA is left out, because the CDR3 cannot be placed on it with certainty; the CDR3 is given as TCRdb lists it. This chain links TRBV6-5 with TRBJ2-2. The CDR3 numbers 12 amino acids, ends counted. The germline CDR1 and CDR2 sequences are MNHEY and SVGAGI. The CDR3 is CAAISETGSCFF.

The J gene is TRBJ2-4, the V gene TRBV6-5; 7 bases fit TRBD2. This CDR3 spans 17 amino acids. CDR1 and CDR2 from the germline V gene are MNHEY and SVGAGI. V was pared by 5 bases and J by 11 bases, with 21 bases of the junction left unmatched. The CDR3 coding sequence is TGTGCCAGCAGTCCCCGGGAGGTCGCCCTTGGGACTTACTTTCAGTACTTC. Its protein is CASSPREVALGTYFQYF.

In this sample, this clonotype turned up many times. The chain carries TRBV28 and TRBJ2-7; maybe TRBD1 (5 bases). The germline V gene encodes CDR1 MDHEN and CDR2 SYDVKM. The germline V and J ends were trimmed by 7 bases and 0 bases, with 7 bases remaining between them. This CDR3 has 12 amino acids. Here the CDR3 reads CASTRGSYEQYF. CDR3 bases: TGTGCCAGCACTAGGGGCTCCTACGAGCAGTACTTC.

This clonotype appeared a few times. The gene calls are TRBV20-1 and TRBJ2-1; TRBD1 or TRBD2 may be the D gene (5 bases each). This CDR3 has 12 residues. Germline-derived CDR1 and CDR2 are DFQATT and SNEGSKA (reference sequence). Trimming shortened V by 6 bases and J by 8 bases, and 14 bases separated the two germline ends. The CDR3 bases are TGCAGTGCCGGAGTTTTGGGGGATGAGCAGTTCTTC. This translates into CSAGVLGDEQFF.

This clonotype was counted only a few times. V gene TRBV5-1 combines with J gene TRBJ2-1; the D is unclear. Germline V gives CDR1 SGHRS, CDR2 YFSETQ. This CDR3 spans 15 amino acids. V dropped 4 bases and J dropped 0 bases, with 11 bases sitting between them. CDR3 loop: CASSPAVLSYNEQFF. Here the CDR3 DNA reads TGCGCCAGCAGCCCAGCAGTACTCTCCTACAATGAGCAGTTCTTC.

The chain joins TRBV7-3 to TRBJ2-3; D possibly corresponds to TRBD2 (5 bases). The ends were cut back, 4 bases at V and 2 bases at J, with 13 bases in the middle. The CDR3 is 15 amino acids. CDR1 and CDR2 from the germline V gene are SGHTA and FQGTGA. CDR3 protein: CASSSLGGPTDTQYF. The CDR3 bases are TGTGCCAGCAGCTCCTTAGGCGGGCCCACAGATACGCAGTATTTT.

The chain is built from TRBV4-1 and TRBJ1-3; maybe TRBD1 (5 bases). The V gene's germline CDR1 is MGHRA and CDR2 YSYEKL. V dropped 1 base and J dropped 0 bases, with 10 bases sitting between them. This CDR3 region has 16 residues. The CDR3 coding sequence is TGCGCCAGCAGCCAAGGGGACCTGAGCTCTGGAAACACCATATATTTT. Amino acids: CASSQGDLSSGNTIYF.